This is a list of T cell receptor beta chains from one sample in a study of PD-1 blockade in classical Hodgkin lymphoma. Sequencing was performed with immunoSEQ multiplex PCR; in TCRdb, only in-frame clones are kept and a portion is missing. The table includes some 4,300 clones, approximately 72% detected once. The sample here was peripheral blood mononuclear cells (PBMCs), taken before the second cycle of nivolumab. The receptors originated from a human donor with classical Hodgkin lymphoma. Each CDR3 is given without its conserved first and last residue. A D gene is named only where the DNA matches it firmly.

ASTPWGGRNTGELF,.,TRBV28,TRBJ2-2
ASSQGTWNTEAF,.,TRBV7-2,TRBJ1-1
ASSSGTGKGTGELF,TRBD1,TRBV9,TRBJ2-2
ASSLTLGPRDIQY,.,TRBV7-8,TRBJ2-4
ASSPPQGGDSNQPQH,.,TRBV19,TRBJ1-5
ASSPGMGSQPQH,.,TRBV5-5,TRBJ1-5
ASSPSGRTYNEQF,TRBD2,TRBV7-2,TRBJ2-1
ASSYSDTNDCEQY,.,TRBV6-7,TRBJ2-7
SPRDESSYEQY,.,TRBV29-1,TRBJ2-7
ASSQYTYEQY,.,TRBV5-6,TRBJ2-7
ASRSTDYSNQPQH,.,TRBV6-1,TRBJ1-5
ASSLGTSGSHNEQF,TRBD2,TRBV5-4,TRBJ2-1
ASSYYPQPTPSYT,.,TRBV6-5,TRBJ1-2
AISDSNYGYT,.,TRBV10-3,TRBJ1-2
ASSFSLAKNIQY,.,TRBV4-3,TRBJ2-4
ASSSGTGNIQY,TRBD1,TRBV2,TRBJ2-4
ASSEKDRVYGYT,TRBD1,TRBV2,TRBJ1-2
ASSYQRNREQY,.,TRBV6-6,TRBJ2-7
ASSGALHARNTIY,.,TRBV21-1,TRBJ1-3
SVRERGLYNEQF,TRBD2,TRBV29-1,TRBJ2-1
ATSRALAGGREQF,TRBD2,TRBV15,TRBJ2-1
ASSPPSRGGETQY,.,TRBV18,TRBJ2-5
ASTSGGRGTDTQY,TRBD2,TRBV9,TRBJ2-3
AWTQGRGLNTEAF,.,TRBV30,TRBJ1-1
ASSLQQGQPQH,.,TRBV6-5,TRBJ1-5
ASSFRAARGHEQY,TRBD1,TRBV27,TRBJ2-7
ASTQFLGGTYNEQF,TRBD2,TRBV7-2,TRBJ2-1
ASSLGDRGLGLIEQF,TRBD1,TRBV7-2,TRBJ2-1
ASSQALTDTQY,.,TRBV14,TRBJ2-3
ASSWVGTEAF,.,TRBV7-2,TRBJ1-1
ASSLGEGSTEAF,.,TRBV7-6,TRBJ1-1
ATARTGTYNSPLH,.,TRBV6-1,TRBJ1-6
ASSIISGNTIY,.,TRBV19,TRBJ1-3
ASSIVAGLYNEQF,TRBD2,TRBV19,TRBJ2-1
ASSRTGRFGTEAF,TRBD1,TRBV18,TRBJ1-1
ASSPGLAGVRNEQF,TRBD2,TRBV11-2,TRBJ2-1
AISESRTGTFRAGEDEQY,.,TRBV10-3,TRBJ2-7
ASRPGTGGNYEQY,TRBD1,TRBV5-4,TRBJ2-7
VTKEGGSSYNEQF,.,TRBV6-6,TRBJ2-1
ASTKGAASGRDEQF,TRBD2,TRBV19,TRBJ2-1
ASRRIDRTYEKLF,.,TRBV28,TRBJ1-4
SVEEGREQF,.,TRBV29-1,TRBJ2-1
ASSSLRYEQY,.,TRBV28,TRBJ2-7
ASSSVSGANVLT,.,TRBV5-1,TRBJ2-6
ASSEGVGTEQF,.,TRBV2,TRBJ2-1
ASSLDVGEAF,.,TRBV5-6,TRBJ1-1
ASKFSWDYGYT,.,TRBV28,TRBJ1-2
ASSLGQGQETQY,.,TRBV7-2,TRBJ2-5
ASSSGSRGYT,.,TRBV28,TRBJ1-2
ASSIALSYEQY,.,TRBV19,TRBJ2-7
ASSFGALNEQF,.,TRBV5-4,TRBJ2-1
ASSQDLRTTRPDTQY,.,TRBV4-3,TRBJ2-3
ASSLRGAQGLQH,.,TRBV28,TRBJ1-5
AGGRGSEETQY,.,TRBV28,TRBJ2-5
ASSGTGASYNSPLH,TRBD1,TRBV9,TRBJ1-6